These 20 T cell receptor beta chains were all obtained from the same sample, sequenced in a study of blood T cells in healthy people across ages. A sample-barcoded 5' primer and a J-beta primer mix were used in a second PCR of about 6 to 12 cycles. TCRdb reprocessed the 5' RACE reads via MiXCR and lists one record per CDR3 protein. The sample has just under 550,000 distinct CDR3 sequences, 24% seen once. These data were likewise used in another study, on T cells of mothers and their children.

The sequencing sample was made of blood. The receptors stem from a boy aged 5-17 years in good health.

With respect to this clonotype: The junction shows a germline mismatch at one end, possibly a read error. V gene TRBV27 combines with J gene TRBJ2-5; 10 nucleotides line up with TRBD2. This CDR3 contains 15 residues. The germline CDR1 and CDR2 sequences are MNHEY and SMNVEV (reference sequence). For the CDR3, the DNA is TGTGCCAGCAGTTTAAGTCTAGCGGGAGCGAATGAGCAGCTCTTC. Residues: CASSLSLAGANEQLF.

The chain is built from TRBV7-2 and TRBJ2-7; 7 bases are shared with TRBD2. J gave up 3 bases and V 0 bases, and 2 bases lay outside the gene matches. The germline V gene has CDR1 SGHTA and CDR2 FQGNSA. The CDR3 is 14 residues long. CDR3 in amino acids: CASSLAPSGYEQYF. In nucleotides, the CDR3 is TGTGCCAGCAGCTTAGCGCCTAGCGGCTACGAGCAGTACTTC.

This clonotype was recorded a few times. This chain joins TRBV20-1 and TRBJ2-5, with 14 bases fitting TRBD2. This CDR3 spans 19 amino acids. Unmatched junction bases numbered 19, after V lost 5 bases and J lost 5 bases. In germline, CDR1 is DFQATT, CDR2 SNEGSKA (reference sequence). The CDR3: CSAQPRNRLAGGPRETQYF. The CDR3 nucleotides are TGCAGTGCTCAGCCGCGTAACAGACTAGCGGGAGGGCCTAGGGAGACCCAGTACTTC.

This clonotype was counted between two and nine times. The chain combines TRBV9 with TRBJ2-1; D may be TRBD1 or TRBD2 (5 bases each). Germline lookup yields CDR1 SGDLS and CDR2 YYNGEE. CDR3 size: 15 residues. Deletions cut 3 bases from V and 3 bases from J, with 13 bases between. The CDR3, as DNA: TGTGCCAGCAGCGCAACCGGGACCAACTACAATGAGCAGTTCTTC. It is translated as CASSATGTNYNEQFF.

The chain employs TRBV7-9 and TRBJ2-5; possibly TRBD2 for D (5 bases). Trimming removed 1 base from V and 0 bases from J, with 18 bases in between. Germline CDR1 reads SEHNR; CDR2 reads FQNEAQ (reference sequence). CDR3 length: 18 residues. The CDR3 DNA is TGTGCCAGCAGCTTAGGAAAAGAGGGAGCGAGGTACCAAGAGACCCAGTACTTC. It specifies CASSLGKEGARYQETQYF.

The genes are TRBV7-2 and TRBJ2-5; TRBD2 matches at 12 bases. Germline V CDR1 and CDR2: SGHTA, FQGNSA. The CDR3 loop spans 15 amino acids. The J segment lost 5 bases and the V segment lost 2 bases, leaving 3 bases of the junction unmatched. CDR3 nucleotides: TGTGCCAGCAGCTTATCTACTAGCGGGGGGGAGACCCAGTACTTC. Translated: CASSLSTSGGETQYF.

In its sample, this clonotype was seen many times. V usage is TRBV6-6 and J usage is TRBJ1-5, with no clear D. Germline lookup yields CDR1 MNHNY and CDR2 SVGAGI (reference sequence). V shed 6 bases and J shed 1 base, with 10 bases lying between them. The CDR3 is 14 residues long. In DNA form, the CDR3 reads TGTGCCAGCAGGGAGCTCACAAGCAATCAGCCCCAGCATTTT. This gives the protein CASRELTSNQPQHF.

This clonotype showed up many times. The chain employs TRBV27 and TRBJ2-5, with TRBD2 matching over 15 bases. The end of the DNA fits TRBJ2-1 better, so the J call may be wrong. This CDR3 has 15 residues. Germline V gives CDR1 MNHEY, CDR2 SMNVEV (reference sequence). The CDR3 coding sequence is TGTGCCAGCAGTCCCGGGACTAGCGGGAGGATTGAGCAGTTCTTC. It specifies CASSPGTSGRIEQFF.

The chain is built from TRBV6-2 or TRBV6-3 and TRBJ2-5; no firm D call. This CDR3 is built from 13 residues. Between the trimmed V and J ends, which lost 6 bases and 4 bases, there was a span of 12 bases. Per the germline V gene, CDR1 is MNHEY and CDR2 is SVGEGT. The CDR3, as DNA: TGTGCCAGCAGCAGGTACCTACGAGAGACCCAGTACTTC. Translating gives CASSRYLRETQYF.

The rearrangement uses TRBV7-3 and TRBJ2-3, with D perhaps matching TRBD1 (5 bases). With 2 bases removed from V and 1 base from J, the gap between germline ends came to 10 bases. CDR1 and CDR2 (germline): SGHTA, FQGTGA. The CDR3 extends over 15 amino acids. The CDR3 loop is CASSLLGPGTDTQYF. The DNA of the CDR3 is TGTGCCAGCAGCTTATTGGGGCCAGGCACAGATACGCAGTATTTT.

The chain employs TRBV12-5 and TRBJ2-1, with 11 bases that match TRBD2. The CDR3 extends over 15 amino acids. The germline V gene encodes CDR1 LGHNT and CDR2 FRNRAP. V lost 7 bases and J lost 2; bases outside the gene matches: 4. The CDR3 DNA follows: TGTGCTAGTGTCGATAGCGGGAGGGCCTACAATGAGCAGTTCTTC. Its translation: CASVDSGRAYNEQFF.

This clonotype was seen only a few times. The CDR3 nucleotides read TGCAGTGCTCATACAGGGAGGGTGAGCAATCAGCCCCAGCATTTT. This encodes CSAHTGRVSNQPQHF. V gene TRBV20-1 combines with J gene TRBJ1-5; a weak D match, TRBD1 (6 bases). Germline V gives CDR1 DFQATT, CDR2 SNEGSKA (reference sequence). This CDR3 contains 15 residues. V was pared by 5 bases and J by 1 base, with 15 bases between.

This chain joins TRBV5-6 and TRBJ1-5; 9 nucleotides line up with TRBD1. CDR3 length equals 16 residues. CDR1 and CDR2 (germline): SGHDT, YYEEEE. The J segment lost 2 bases and the V segment lost 0 bases, leaving 3 bases of the junction unmatched. The CDR3 DNA reads TGTGCCAGCAGCTTGGGTACAGGGGGCGGCAATCAGCCCCAGCATTTT. Amino acid sequence: CASSLGTGGGNQPQHF.

This clonotype was seen at least ten times. The chain uses TRBV20-1 and TRBJ2-1, with D tentatively TRBD2 (6 bases). The CDR3 sequence is 15 residues long. Germline V lookup: CDR1 DFQATT, CDR2 SNEGSKA (reference sequence). The V end lost 0 bases, the J end lost 7 bases, and 16 bases lay between the germline ends. The CDR3 bases are TGCAGTGCTAGAGATCTCGGGGGAGAAGCTAATGAGCAGTTCTTC. Protein: CSARDLGGEANEQFF.

V and J are TRBV20-1 and TRBJ2-7; 8 bases fit TRBD1. V shed 0 bases and J 3 bases; nucleotides not matched to a gene: 10. CDR3 length: 16 residues. The germline V gene has CDR1 DFQATT and CDR2 SNEGSKA (reference sequence). Here the CDR3 DNA reads TGCAGTGCTAGAGAAAGGCGGACAGGGACGGACTACGAGCAGTACTTC. Translation gives CSARERRTGTDYEQYF.

The chain joins TRBV4-3 to TRBJ2-1, with 8 bases that match TRBD1. V was pared by 0 bases and J by 3 bases, with 7 bases of the junction left unmatched. The CDR3 runs 17 residues. Germline V gene data show CDR1 as LGHNA and CDR2 as YSLEER. Written as DNA, the CDR3 is TGCGCCAGCAGCCAAGACAGGGGGCGTAGTAACTACAATGAGCAGTTCTTC. It specifies CASSQDRGRSNYNEQFF.

The chain joins TRBV3-1 to TRBJ2-3; 7 positions agree with TRBD2. Unmatched junction bases numbered 11, after V lost 7 bases and J lost 4 bases. There are 15 residues in the CDR3. Germline CDR1 reads LGHDT; CDR2 reads YNNKEL (reference sequence). CDR3 coding DNA: TGTGCCAGCACTCGGACGGGACTAAGATCAGATACGCAGTATTTT. Protein: CASTRTGLRSDTQYF.

This clonotype was observed a handful of times. The chain uses TRBV24-1 and TRBJ2-5, with D possibly matching TRBD1 (6 bases). Near its end, the DNA agrees better with TRBJ2-1, so the J call may be wrong. CDR1 is KGHDR and CDR2 is SFDVKD in the germline V gene. The CDR3 is 18 residues long. The CDR3 nucleotides are TGTGCCACCAGTGATTCTATGCGAGTAGGGGGTCGGATCGATGAGCAGTTCTTC. It codes for CATSDSMRVGGRIDEQFF.

This clonotype was detected only once. J is TRBJ2-1 and V is TRBV14, with 8 bases fitting TRBD2. Germline V gene sequence: CDR1 SGHDN, CDR2 FVKESK. V was pared by 1 base and J by 2 bases, with 4 bases of the junction left unmatched. The CDR3 has 16 amino acids. The CDR3 protein is CASSQVLAGAYNEQFF. The CDR3 bases are TGTGCCAGCAGCCAAGTCCTAGCGGGCGCCTACAATGAGCAGTTCTTC.

A note on this clonotype: At one boundary the junction diverges from the germline segment, which might be a read error. The chain joins TRBV6-5 to TRBJ1-4; D gene unclear. CDR3 length: 13 residues. Germline CDR1 and CDR2: MNHEY and SVGAGI. This CDR3 reads CASTPRPGEKPFF. The DNA for the CDR3 is TGTGCCAGCACCCCTCGGCCTGGCGAAAAACCGTTTTTT.